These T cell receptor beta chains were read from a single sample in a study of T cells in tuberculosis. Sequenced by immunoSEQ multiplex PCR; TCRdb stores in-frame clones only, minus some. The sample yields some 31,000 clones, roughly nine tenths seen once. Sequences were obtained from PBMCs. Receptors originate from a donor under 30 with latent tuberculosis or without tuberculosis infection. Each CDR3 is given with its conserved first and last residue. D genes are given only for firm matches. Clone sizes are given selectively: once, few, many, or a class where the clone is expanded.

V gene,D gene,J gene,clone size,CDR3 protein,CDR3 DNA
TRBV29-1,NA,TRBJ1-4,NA,CSVEDGIISGEKLFF,TGCAGCGTTGAAGATGGTATAATATCAGGGGAAAAACTGTTTTTT
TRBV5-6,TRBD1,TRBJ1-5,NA,CASSLLTGQGRNQPQHF,TGTGCCAGCAGCCTACTAACCGGACAGGGAAGGAATCAGCCCCAGCATTTT
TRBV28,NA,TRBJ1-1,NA,CASSLPRGGNTEAFF,TGTGCCAGCAGTTTGCCCCGCGGAGGAAACACTGAAGCTTTCTTT
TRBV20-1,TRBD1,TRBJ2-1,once,CSASDRNEQFF,TGCAGTGCTTCGGACAGGAATGAGCAGTTCTTC
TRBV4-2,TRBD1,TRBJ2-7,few,CASSLGQGPYEQYF,TGTGCCAGCAGCCTAGGACAGGGCCCCTACGAGCAGTACTTC
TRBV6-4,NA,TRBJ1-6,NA,CASSINAISPLHF,TGTGCCAGCAGTATCAACGCGATTTCACCCCTCCACTTT
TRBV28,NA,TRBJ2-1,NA,CASTTTRAVVHEQFF,TGTGCCAGCACCACCACTAGAGCTGTCGTGCATGAGCAGTTCTTC
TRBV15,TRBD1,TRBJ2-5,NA,CATSFGTGEETQYF,TGTGCCACCAGCTTCGGGACAGGGGAAGAGACCCAGTACTTC
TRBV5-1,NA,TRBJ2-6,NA,CASSLATSWANVLTF,TGCGCCAGCAGCTTGGCAACTAGCTGGGCCAACGTCCTGACTTTC
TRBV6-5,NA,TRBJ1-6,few,CASGPDSPLHF,TGTGCCAGCGGGCCCGATTCACCCCTCCACTTT
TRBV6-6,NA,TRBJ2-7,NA,CASTKGPYEQYF,TGTGCCAGCACTAAGGGGCCCTACGAGCAGTACTTC
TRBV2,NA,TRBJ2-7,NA,CASSTGLEQYF,TGTGCCAGCAGTACAGGGCTCGAGCAGTACTTC
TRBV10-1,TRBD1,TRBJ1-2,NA,CARDRGYYGYTF,TGCGCCAGGGACAGGGGGTACTATGGCTACACCTTC
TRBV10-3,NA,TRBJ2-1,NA,CAISEGGTLADEQFF,TGTGCCATCAGTGAGGGAGGGACCCTGGCGGATGAGCAGTTCTTC
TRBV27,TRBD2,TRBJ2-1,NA,CASRPGGSGSKRKQFF,TGTGCCAGCAGGCCCGGGGGTAGCGGGAGCAAAAGGAAGCAGTTCTTC
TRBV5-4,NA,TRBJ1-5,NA,CASSLDSNQPQHF,TGTGCCAGCAGCTTGGACTCAAATCAGCCCCAGCATTTT
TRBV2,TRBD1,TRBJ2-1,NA,CASSLPGTGEWNEQFF,TGTGCCAGCAGTCTCCCCGGGACAGGGGAGTGGAATGAGCAGTTCTTC
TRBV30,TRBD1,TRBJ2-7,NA,CAWRVWDRSPYEQYF,TGTGCCTGGAGAGTGTGGGACAGGAGTCCCTACGAGCAGTACTTC
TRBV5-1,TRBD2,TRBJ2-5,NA,CASSREGLAGGGETQYF,TGCGCCAGCAGCCGGGAGGGACTAGCGGGGGGCGGAGAGACCCAGTACTTC
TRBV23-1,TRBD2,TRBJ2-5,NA,CASSQESSGGVEETQYF,TGCGCCAGCAGTCAAGAGAGTAGCGGGGGGGTAGAGGAGACCCAGTACTTC
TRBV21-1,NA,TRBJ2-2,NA,CASSKVRRVFFGELFF,TGTGCCAGCAGCAAAGTACGCCGGGTCTTTTTCGGGGAGCTGTTTTTT
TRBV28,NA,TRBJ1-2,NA,CASSSLSDRHGYTF,TGTGCCAGCAGTTCCCTCTCCGACAGGCACGGCTACACCTTC
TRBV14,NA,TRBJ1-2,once,CASSDRHLATNGYTF,TGTGCCAGCAGCGACCGACACTTAGCGACAAATGGCTACACCTTC
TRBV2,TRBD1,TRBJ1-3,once,CASTPTGYGLSGNTIYF,TGTGCCAGCACACCGACAGGGTATGGGTTATCTGGAAACACCATATATTTT
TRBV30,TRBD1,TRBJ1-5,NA,CAWSARQGASQPQHF,TGTGCCTGGAGTGCCCGACAGGGGGCGAGTCAGCCCCAGCATTTT
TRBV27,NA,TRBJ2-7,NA,CASSLSVRYGSYEQYF,TGTGCCAGCAGTTTATCAGTTCGGTATGGGAGCTACGAGCAGTACTTC
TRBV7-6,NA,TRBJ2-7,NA,CASSLYSGETYEQYF,TGTGCCAGCAGCTTATACTCAGGGGAGACCTACGAGCAGTACTTC